A selection of T cell receptor beta chains follows, all from one sample in a study of shared clonotypes between healthy human individuals. Some clones are missing from TCRdb's copy, which holds only in-frame ones; the method was immunoSEQ multiplex PCR. The table records millions of clones, about 95% of them present only once. The sequenced sample was naive CD8+ T cells sorted from blood. These receptors all stem from a man aged 18 to 30 in good health. Each CDR3 is given with its conserved first and last residue. The D gene is left open where the match is weak. Not every row has a clone size; where given, it reads once, few, many or a size class.

>TRBV5-1|TRBJ2-7|NA|NA
CASSLEGEADYEQYF
TGCGCCAGCAGCTTGGAAGGGGAAGCGGACTACGAGCAGTACTTC
>TRBV7-9|TRBJ2-3|NA|TRBD1
CASSHLSGQGYRGDTQYF
TGTGCCAGCAGCCACCTCTCGGGACAGGGTTATAGGGGAGATACGCAGTATTTT
>TRBV19|TRBJ1-1|NA|NA
CASQPGGITEAFF
TGTGCCAGTCAGCCGGGGGGGATCACTGAAGCTTTCTTT
>TRBV6-1|TRBJ2-3|NA|NA
CASSEGPRDTDTQYF
TGTGCCAGCAGTGAAGGACCCAGAGATACAGATACGCAGTATTTT
>TRBV4-1|TRBJ1-1|NA|TRBD1
CASSLGQGNLNTEAFF
TGCGCCAGCAGCCTGGGACAGGGGAACTTGAACACTGAAGCTTTCTTT
>TRBV28|TRBJ2-7|once|NA
CASSLFADSYEQYF
TGTGCCAGCAGTTTATTTGCCGATTCCTACGAGCAGTACTTC
>TRBV6-5|TRBJ2-2|NA|NA
CASSYGERYNTGELFF
TGTGCCAGCAGTTATGGGGAGAGGTATAACACCGGGGAGCTGTTTTTT
>TRBV9|TRBJ1-3|NA|NA
CASSGGGLGNTIYF
TGTGCCAGCAGCGGGGGAGGGCTTGGAAACACCATATATTTT
>TRBV11-2|TRBJ2-7|NA|TRBD1
CASSSGTGFDEQYF
TGTGCCAGCAGCTCGGGGACAGGGTTCGACGAGCAGTACTTC
>TRBV18|TRBJ2-2|NA|NA
CASSPTGNTGELFF
TGTGCCAGCTCACCCACAGGGAACACCGGGGAGCTGTTTTTT
>TRBV28|TRBJ2-2|once|NA
CASSFGAPPLFF
TGTGCCAGCAGTTTCGGGGCCCCCCCTCTGTTTTTT
>TRBV10-3|TRBJ1-2|once|TRBD1
CAIRVPGQGISGYTF
TGTGCCATCAGAGTACCGGGACAGGGGATTTCTGGCTACACCTTC
>TRBV7-6|TRBJ2-7|NA|TRBD1
CASSYALDRGLSYEQYF
TGTGCCAGCAGCTACGCCTTGGACAGGGGGCTTTCCTACGAGCAGTACTTC
>TRBV6-5|TRBJ2-5|NA|NA
CASSYSIAPETQYF
TGTGCCAGCAGTTACTCGATTGCCCCAGAGACCCAGTACTTC
>TRBV15|TRBJ2-1|NA|TRBD1
CATSRSTGEDEQFF
TGTGCCACCAGCAGATCGACAGGGGAGGATGAGCAGTTCTTC
>TRBV7-7|TRBJ2-1|NA|TRBD2
CASSLTSGDYNEQFF
TGTGCTAGCAGCTTAACTAGCGGGGACTACAATGAGCAGTTCTTC
>TRBV28|TRBJ2-3|NA|TRBD2
CASSLRGGPDTQYF
TGTGCCAGCAGTTTACGGGGAGGGCCAGATACGCAGTATTTT
>TRBV6-1|TRBJ2-3|NA|NA
CASSEVSGGVKDTQYF
TGTGCCAGCAGTGAAGTATCAGGAGGGGTTAAAGATACGCAGTATTTT
>TRBV5-1|TRBJ2-7|NA|NA
CASSLGTQGYEQYF
TGCGCCAGCAGCTTGGGAACACAGGGTTACGAGCAGTACTTC
>TRBV13|TRBJ2-7|once|TRBD2
CASSVTSGLIYEQYF
TGTGCCAGCAGCGTTACTAGCGGGCTAATCTACGAGCAGTACTTC
>TRBV6-5|TRBJ2-3|NA|NA
CASSYSPDWTDTQYF
TGTGCCAGCAGTTACTCGCCGGACTGGACAGATACGCAGTATTTT
>TRBV6-5|TRBJ2-1|NA|NA
CASSFGNSYNEQFF
TGTGCCAGCAGCTTCGGGAATTCCTACAATGAGCAGTTCTTC